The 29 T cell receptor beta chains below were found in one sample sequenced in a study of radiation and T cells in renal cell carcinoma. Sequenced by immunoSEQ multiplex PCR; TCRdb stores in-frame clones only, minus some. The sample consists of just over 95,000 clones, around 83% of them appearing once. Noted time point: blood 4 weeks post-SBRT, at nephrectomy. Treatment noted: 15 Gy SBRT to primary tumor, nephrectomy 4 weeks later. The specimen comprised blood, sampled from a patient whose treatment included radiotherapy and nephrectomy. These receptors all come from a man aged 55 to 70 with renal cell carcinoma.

The CDR3 bases are TGTGCCAGCAGTGAACTCGGGAGCTCCTACAATGAGCAGTTCTTC. Its protein is CASSELGSSYNEQFF. V usage is TRBV6-1 and J usage is TRBJ2-1; TRBD2 might be the D (6 bases). CDR1 and CDR2 from the germline V gene are MNHNS and SASEGT. The CDR3 is made up of 15 amino acids. V shed 2 bases and J shed 0 bases, with 8 bases lying between them.

CDR3 sequence (DNA): TGTGCCAGCAGTGGGGGAGGCGGGAATAGGTTTTACACCGGGGAGCTGTTTTTT. Its protein product is CASSGGGGNRFYTGELFF. The rearrangement uses TRBV27 and TRBJ2-2, with TRBD2 as a possible D gene (6 bases). Germline V gives CDR1 MNHEY, CDR2 SMNVEV (reference sequence). The CDR3 extends over 18 amino acids. Trimming pared 5 bases from V and 3 bases from J, leaving 22 bases between.

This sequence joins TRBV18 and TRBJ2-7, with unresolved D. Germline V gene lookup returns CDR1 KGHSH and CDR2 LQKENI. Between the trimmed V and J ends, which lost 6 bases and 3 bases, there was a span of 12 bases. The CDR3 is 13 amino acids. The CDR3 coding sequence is TGTGCCAGCTCGTCTCAGCGAGACTACGAGCAGTACTTC. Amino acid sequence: CASSSQRDYEQYF.

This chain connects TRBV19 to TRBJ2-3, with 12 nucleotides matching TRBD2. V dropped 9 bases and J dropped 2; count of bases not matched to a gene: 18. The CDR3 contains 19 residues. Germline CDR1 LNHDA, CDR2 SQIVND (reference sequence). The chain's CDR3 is CASSAGTTGTSGYTDTQYF. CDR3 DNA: TGTGCCAGCTCCGCCGGGACAACCGGGACTAGCGGGTACACAGATACGCAGTATTTT.

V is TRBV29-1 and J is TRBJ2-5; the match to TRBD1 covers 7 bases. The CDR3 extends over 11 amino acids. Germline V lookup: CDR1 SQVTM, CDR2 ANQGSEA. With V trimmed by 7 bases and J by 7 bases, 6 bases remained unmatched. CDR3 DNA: TGCAGCGGAGAGACAGGGAGGACCCAGTACTTC. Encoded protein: CSGETGRTQYF.

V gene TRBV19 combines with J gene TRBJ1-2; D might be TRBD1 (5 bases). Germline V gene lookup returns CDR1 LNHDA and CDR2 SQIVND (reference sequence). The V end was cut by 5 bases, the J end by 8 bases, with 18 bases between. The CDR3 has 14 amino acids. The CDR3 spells CASSRSRAEYGYTF. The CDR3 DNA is TGTGCCAGTAGTCGCTCCAGGGCAGAGTACGGCTACACCTTC.

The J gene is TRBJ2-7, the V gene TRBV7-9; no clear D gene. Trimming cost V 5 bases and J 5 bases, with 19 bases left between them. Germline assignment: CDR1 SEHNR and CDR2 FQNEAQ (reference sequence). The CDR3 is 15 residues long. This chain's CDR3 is CASSRSRPVGDEQYF. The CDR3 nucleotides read TGTGCCAGCAGCCGGAGCAGGCCGGTTGGGGACGAGCAGTACTTC.

The CDR3 DNA follows: TGTGCCAGTTCGGTGGTGGGGGGCACCGGGGAGCTGTTTTTT. The encoded protein is CASSVVGGTGELFF. The chain joins TRBV19 to TRBJ2-2; D perhaps matches TRBD2 (6 bases). Trimming cost V 8 bases and J 4 bases, with 14 bases left between them. This CDR3 is built from 14 residues. Germline V gives CDR1 LNHDA, CDR2 SQIVND (reference sequence).

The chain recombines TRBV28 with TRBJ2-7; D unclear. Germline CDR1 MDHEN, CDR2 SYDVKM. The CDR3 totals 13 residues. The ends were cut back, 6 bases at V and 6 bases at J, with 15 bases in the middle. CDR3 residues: CASSSFRSGEQYF. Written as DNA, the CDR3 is TGTGCCAGCAGCTCTTTCCGGTCAGGCGAGCAGTACTTC.

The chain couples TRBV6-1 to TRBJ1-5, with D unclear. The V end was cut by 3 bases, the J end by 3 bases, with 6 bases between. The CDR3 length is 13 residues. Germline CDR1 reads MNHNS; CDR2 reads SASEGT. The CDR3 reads CASSEEYNQPQHF. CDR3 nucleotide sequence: TGTGCCAGCAGTGAGGAGTACAATCAGCCCCAGCATTTT.

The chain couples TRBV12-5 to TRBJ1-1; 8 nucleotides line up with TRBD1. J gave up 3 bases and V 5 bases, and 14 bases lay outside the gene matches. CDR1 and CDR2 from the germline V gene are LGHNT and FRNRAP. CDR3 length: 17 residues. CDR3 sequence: CASGLRSQGAFYTEAFF. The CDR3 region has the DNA TGTGCTAGTGGTCTTCGGAGTCAGGGGGCGTTCTACACTGAAGCTTTCTTT.

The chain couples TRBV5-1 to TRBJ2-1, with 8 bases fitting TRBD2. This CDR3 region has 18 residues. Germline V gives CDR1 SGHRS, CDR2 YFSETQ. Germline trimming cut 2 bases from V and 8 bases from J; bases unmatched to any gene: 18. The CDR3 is CASSFGRELGTSSYEQFF. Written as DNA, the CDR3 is TGCGCCAGCAGCTTTGGCAGGGAACTAGGGACTAGTAGCTATGAGCAGTTCTTC.

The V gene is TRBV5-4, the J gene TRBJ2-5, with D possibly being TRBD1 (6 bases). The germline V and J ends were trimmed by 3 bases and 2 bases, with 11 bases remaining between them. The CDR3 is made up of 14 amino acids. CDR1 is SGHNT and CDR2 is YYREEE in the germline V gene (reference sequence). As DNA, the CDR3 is TGTGCCAGCAGCTCAGGGGACCTTCAAGAGACCCAGTACTTC. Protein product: CASSSGDLQETQYF.

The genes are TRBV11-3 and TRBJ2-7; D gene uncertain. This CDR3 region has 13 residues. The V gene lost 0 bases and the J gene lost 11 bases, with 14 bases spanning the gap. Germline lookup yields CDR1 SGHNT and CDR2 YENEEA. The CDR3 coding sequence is TGTGCCAGCAGCTTAGATTCCGACTTGAAGAAGTACTTC. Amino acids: CASSLDSDLKKYF.

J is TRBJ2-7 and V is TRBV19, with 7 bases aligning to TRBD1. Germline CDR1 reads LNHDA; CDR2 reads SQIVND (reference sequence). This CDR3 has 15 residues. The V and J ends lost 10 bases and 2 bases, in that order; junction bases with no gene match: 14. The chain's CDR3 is CATRPPGQTTYEQYF. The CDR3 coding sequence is TGTGCCACCCGCCCCCCGGGACAGACTACCTACGAGCAGTACTTC.

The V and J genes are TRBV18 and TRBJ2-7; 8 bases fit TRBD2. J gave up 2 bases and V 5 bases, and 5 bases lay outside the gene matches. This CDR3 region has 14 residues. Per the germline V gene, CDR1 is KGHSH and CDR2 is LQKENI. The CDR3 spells CASSTSGLTYEQYF. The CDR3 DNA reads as TGTGCCAGCTCAACTAGCGGACTTACCTACGAGCAGTACTTC.

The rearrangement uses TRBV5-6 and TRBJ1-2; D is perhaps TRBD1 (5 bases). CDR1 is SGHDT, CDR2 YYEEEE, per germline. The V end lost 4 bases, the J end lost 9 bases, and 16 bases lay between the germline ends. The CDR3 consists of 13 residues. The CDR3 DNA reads TGTGCCAGCAGCGGGCCAGGGAGTTACAGCTACACCTTC. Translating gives CASSGPGSYSYTF.

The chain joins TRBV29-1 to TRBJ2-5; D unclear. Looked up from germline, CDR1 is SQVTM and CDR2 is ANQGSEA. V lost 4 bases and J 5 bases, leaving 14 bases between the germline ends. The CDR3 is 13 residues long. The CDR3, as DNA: TGCAGCGTTGCCGGCCAGGAGTCGGAGACCCAGTACTTC. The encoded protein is CSVAGQESETQYF. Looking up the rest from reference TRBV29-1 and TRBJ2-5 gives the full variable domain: SAVISQKPSRDICQRGTSLTIQCQVDSQVTMMFWYRQQPGQSLTLIATANQGSEATYESGFVIDKFPISRPNLTFSTLTVSNMSPEDSSIYLCSVAGQESETQYFGPGTRLLVL.

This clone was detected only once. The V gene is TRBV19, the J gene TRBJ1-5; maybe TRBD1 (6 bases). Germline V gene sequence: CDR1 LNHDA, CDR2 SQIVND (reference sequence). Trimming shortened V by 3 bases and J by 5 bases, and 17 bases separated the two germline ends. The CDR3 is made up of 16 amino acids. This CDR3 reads CASSIHSGGQDQPQHF. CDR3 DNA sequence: TGTGCCAGTAGTATCCATTCCGGGGGGCAGGATCAGCCCCAGCATTTT. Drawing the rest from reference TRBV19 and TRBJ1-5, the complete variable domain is DGGITQSPKYLFRKEGQNVTLSCEQNLNHDAMYWYRQDPGQGLRLIYYSQIVNDFQKGDIAEGYSVSREKKESFPLTVTSAQKNPTAFYLCASSIHSGGQDQPQHFGDGTRLSIL.

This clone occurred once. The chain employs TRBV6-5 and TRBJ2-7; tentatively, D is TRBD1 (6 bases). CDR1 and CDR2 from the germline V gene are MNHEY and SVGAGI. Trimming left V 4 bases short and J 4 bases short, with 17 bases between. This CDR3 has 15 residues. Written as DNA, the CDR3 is TGTGCCAGCAGTTCCGGACAGCGGACCTCGTACGAGCAGTACTTC. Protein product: CASSSGQRTSYEQYF.

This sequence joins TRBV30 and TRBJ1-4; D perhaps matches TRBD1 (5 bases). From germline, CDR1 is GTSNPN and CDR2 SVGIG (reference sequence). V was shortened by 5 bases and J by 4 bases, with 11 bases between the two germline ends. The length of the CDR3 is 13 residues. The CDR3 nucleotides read TGTGCCTGGGACCCGGGACGTAATGAAAAACTGTTTTTT. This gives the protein CAWDPGRNEKLFF.

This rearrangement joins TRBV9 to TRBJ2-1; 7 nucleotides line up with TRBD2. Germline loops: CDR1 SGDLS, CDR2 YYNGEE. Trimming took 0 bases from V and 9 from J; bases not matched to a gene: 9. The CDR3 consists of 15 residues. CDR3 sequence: CASSVDPAGSLEQFF. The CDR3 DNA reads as TGTGCCAGCAGCGTAGACCCAGCGGGATCGCTTGAGCAGTTCTTC.

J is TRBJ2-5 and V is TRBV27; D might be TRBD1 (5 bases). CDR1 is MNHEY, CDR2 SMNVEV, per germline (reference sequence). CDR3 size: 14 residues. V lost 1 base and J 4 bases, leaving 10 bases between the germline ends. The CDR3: CASSLLGRAETQYF. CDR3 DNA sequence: TGTGCCAGCAGTTTATTAGGCAGGGCAGAGACCCAGTACTTC.

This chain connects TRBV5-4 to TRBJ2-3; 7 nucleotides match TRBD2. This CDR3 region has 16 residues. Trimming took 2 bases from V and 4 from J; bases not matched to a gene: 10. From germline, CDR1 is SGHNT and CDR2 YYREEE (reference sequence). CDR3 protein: CASSLTGAGVPDTQYF. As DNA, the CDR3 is TGTGCCAGCAGCTTAACGGGCGCGGGAGTACCAGATACGCAGTATTTT.

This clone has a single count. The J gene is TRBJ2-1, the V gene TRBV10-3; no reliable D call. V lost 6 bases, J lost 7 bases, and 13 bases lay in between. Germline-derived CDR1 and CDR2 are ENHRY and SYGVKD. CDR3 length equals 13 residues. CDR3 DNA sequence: TGTGCCATCAGCGGTTCCCCGGAGAATGAGCAGTTCTTC. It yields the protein CAISGSPENEQFF.

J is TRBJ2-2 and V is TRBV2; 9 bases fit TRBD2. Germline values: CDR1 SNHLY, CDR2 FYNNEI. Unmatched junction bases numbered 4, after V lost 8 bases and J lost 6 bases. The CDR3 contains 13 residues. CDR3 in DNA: TGTGCCAGCGGCGGGAGGGCAGCCGGGGAGCTGTTTTTT. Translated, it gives CASGGRAAGELFF.

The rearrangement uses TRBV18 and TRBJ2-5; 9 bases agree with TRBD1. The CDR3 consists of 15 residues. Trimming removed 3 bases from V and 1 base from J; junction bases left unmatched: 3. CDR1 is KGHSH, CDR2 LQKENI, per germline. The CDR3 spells CASSPRQGGQETQYF. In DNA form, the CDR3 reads TGTGCCAGCTCACCTCGACAGGGGGGCCAAGAGACCCAGTACTTC. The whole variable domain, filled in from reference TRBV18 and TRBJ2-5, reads NAGVMQNPRHLVRRRGQEARLRCSPMKGHSHVYWYRQLPEEGLKFMVYLQKENIIDESGMPKERFSAEFPKEGPSILRIQQVVRGDSAAYFCASSPRQGGQETQYFGPGTRLLVL.

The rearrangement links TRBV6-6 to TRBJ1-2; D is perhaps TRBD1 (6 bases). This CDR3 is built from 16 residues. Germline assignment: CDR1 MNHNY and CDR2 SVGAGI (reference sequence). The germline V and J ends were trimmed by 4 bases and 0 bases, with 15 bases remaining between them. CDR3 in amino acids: CASSLGHRVANYGYTF. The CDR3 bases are TGTGCCAGCAGTTTGGGACATAGGGTAGCTAACTATGGCTACACCTTC.

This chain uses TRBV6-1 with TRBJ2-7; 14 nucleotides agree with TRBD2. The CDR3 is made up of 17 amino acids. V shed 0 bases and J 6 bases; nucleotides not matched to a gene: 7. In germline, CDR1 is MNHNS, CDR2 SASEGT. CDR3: CASSEAGLAGVFGEQYF. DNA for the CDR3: TGTGCCAGCAGTGAAGCGGGACTAGCGGGAGTGTTTGGCGAGCAGTACTTC.